This entry features one TCR beta chain sequence. No antigen is known for it. PCR primers comprised 60 Vbeta and 13 Jbeta primers. The method was immunoSEQ multiplex PCR; TCRdb's version includes in-frame clones alone and lacks a portion of them. This listing includes 200,000 or so clones. These data originate in a study of cytomegalovirus exposure and HLA in healthy donors. General study results and limits: Most of the CMV-associated TCR beta chains (in a later analysis) appeared to be HLA-restricted.

This CDR3 contains 15 residues. The junction had 8 bases not matched to a gene; V was cut back by 3 bases and J by 3 bases. The germline CDR1 and CDR2 sequences are MDHEN and SYDVKM. The gene calls are TRBV28 and TRBJ2-7, with 7 bases matching TRBD2. This TCR was sampled from a boy aged 5-17 years in good health and CMV-seronegative. Sequencing input: PBMCs. The CDR3: CASSFLWRGNYEQYF. CDR3 nucleotides: TGTGCCAGCAGTTTTCTTTGGCGGGGGAACTACGAGCAGTACTTC. Looking up the rest from reference TRBV28 and TRBJ2-7 gives the full variable domain: DVKVTQSSRYLVKRTGEKVFLECVQDMDHENMFWYRQDPGLGLRLIYFSYDVKMKEKGDIPEGYSVSREKKERFSLILESASTNQTSMYLCASSFLWRGNYEQYFGPGTRLTVT.